The T cell receptor (beta chain) described here comes from a study of blood T cell repertoires in COVID-19. Study information: The origin of the acute and convalescent COVID-19 samples was the United States, Italy and Spain. Nucleic acid was either cDNA or gDNA, and it came from T cells, B-cell-depleted T cells, or PBMCs.

This CDR3 contains 16 residues. Germline V gene sequence: CDR1 MNHEY, CDR2 SMNVEV (reference sequence). V was shortened by 2 bases and J by 3 bases, with 11 bases between the two germline ends. Per the original data handling: Reference gene primers were amplified, and this amplification served to estimate nucleated cell counts. Here immunoSEQ multiplex PCR was the method, and the copy in TCRdb shows in-frame clones only, minus some. From that table come the V and J calls and clone size; the DNA was used to work out D and trimming. The sample gives about 73,000 clones, over 80% of which show up once; roughly 2.5% is in the top ten.

The sequenced material came from peripheral blood. This receptor was identified in an elderly man with active or convalescent COVID-19. The chain joins TRBV27 to TRBJ2-6, with D possibly being TRBD1 (5 bases). Written as DNA, the CDR3 is TGTGCCAGCAGTTTAAGGCAGGGTGGTGGGGCCAACGTCCTGACTTTC. This sequence encodes CASSLRQGGGANVLTF.